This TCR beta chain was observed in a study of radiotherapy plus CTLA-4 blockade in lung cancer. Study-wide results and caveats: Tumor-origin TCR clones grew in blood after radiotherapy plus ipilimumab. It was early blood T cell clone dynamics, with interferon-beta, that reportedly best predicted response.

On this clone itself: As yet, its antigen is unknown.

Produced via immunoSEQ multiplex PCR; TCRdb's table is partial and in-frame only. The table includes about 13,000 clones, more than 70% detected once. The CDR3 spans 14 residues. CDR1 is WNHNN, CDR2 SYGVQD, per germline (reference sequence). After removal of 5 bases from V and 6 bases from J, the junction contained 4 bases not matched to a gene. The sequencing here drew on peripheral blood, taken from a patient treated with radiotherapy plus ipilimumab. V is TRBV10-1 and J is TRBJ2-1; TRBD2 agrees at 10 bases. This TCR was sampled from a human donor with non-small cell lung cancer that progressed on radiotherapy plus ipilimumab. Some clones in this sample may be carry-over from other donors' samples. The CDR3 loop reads CASSTGTSVNEQFF. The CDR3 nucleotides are TGCGCCAGCAGTACCGGGACTAGCGTCAATGAGCAGTTCTTC.